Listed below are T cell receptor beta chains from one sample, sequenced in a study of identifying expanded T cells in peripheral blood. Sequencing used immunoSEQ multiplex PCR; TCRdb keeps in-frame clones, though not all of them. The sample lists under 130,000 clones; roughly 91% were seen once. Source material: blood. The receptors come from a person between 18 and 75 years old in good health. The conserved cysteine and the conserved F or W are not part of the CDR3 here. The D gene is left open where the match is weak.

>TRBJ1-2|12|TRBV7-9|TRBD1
ASSLDRGPNGYT
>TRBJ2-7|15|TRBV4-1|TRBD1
ASSQETHGQGRWGQY
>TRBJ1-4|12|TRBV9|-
ASSQGLGDEKLF
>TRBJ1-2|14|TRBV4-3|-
ASSQDTRGPSYGYT
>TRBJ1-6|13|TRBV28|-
ASSLGGSGNSPLH
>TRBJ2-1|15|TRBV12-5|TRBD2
ASGQTSGGASYNEQF
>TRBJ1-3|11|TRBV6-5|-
ASRDGIGNTIY
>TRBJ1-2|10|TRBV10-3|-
AISEQDYGYT
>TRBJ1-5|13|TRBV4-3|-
ASSQQPLGNQPQH
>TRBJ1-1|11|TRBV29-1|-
SVALGLNTEAF
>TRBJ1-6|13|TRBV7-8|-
ASSPTGRYNSPLH
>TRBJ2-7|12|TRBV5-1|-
ASSRQLLSYEQY
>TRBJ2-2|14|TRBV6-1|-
ASSEYGRTNTGELF
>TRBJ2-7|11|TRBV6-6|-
ASREGAVYEQY
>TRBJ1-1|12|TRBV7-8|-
ASSLEAPHGEAF
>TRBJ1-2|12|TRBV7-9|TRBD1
ASSFADRGYGYT
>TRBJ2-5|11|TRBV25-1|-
ASRGQSQETQY
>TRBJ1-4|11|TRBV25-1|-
ASSLRNNEKLF
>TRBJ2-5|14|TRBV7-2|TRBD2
ASSLRRVAGGRPQY
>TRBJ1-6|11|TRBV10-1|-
ASRSTASSPLH
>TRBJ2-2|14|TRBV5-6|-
ASSPFGITSTGELF
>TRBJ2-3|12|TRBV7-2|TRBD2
ASSYGGATDTQY
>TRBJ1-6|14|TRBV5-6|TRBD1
ASSLVSRGIDSPLH
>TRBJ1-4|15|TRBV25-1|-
ASSVPPYGRGKEKLF
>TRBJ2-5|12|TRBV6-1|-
ASSVMQGPRTQY
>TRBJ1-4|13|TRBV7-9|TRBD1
ASSRWTGVNEKLF
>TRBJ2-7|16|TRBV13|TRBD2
ASSLVPGTSGGMYEQY
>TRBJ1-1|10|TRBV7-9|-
ASSLLPTEAF
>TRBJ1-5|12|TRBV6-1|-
ATSGGVIQGPQH
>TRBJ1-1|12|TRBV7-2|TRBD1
ASSLGTANTEAF
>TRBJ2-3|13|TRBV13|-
ASRRGSDITDTQY
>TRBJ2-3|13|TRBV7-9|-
ASSPTLVVTDTQY
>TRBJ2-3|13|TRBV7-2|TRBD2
ASSSIAGSTDTQY
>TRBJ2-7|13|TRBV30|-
AWRPGRGTPYEQY
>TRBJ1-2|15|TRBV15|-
ATSDTRTGNVEYGYT
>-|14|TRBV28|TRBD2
ASSLSGTSGSYEQY
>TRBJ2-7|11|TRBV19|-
ASSIWGGYEQY
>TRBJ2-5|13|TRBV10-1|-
ASSESGSHQETQY
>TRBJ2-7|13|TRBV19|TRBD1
ASSTKAGGSYEQY
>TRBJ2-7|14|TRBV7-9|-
ASSLNLARELYKQY
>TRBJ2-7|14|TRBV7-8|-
ASSSSTAISLYEQY
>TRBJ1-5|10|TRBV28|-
ASNLSNQPQH
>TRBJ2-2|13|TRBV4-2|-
ASSQGLSNTGELF
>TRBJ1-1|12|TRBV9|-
ASSVVTANTEAF
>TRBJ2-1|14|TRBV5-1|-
ASSLSFPGSYNEQF
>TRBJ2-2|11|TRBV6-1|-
ASSGVGTGELF
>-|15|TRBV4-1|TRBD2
ASSPSGGTGPSYEQY
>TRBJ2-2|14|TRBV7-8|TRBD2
ASSLESGDPTGELF